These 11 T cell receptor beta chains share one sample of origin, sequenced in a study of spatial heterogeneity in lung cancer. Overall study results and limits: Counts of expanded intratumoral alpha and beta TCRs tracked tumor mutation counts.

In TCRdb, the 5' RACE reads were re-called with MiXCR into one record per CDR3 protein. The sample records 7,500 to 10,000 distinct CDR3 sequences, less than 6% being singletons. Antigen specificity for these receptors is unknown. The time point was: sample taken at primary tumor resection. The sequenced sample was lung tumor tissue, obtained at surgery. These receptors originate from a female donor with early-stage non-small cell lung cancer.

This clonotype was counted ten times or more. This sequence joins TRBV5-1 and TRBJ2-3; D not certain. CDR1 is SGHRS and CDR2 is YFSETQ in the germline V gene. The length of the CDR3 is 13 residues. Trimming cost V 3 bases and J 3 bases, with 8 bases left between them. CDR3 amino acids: CASSSLTTDTQYF. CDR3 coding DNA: TGCGCCAGCAGCTCGCTCACTACAGATACGCAGTATTTT.

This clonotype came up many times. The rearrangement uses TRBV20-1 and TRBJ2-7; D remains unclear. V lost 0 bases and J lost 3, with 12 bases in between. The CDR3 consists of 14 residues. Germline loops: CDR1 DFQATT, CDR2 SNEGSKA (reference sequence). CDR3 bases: TGCAGTGCTAGAGATTTGGTGACAAACTACGAGCAGTACTTC. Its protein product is CSARDLVTNYEQYF.

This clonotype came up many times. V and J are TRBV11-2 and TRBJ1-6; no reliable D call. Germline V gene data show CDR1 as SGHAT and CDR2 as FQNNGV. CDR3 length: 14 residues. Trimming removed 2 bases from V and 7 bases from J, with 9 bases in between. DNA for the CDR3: TGTGCCAGCAGCTTAACCGTGGGGAATTCACCCCTCCACTTT. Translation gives CASSLTVGNSPLHF.

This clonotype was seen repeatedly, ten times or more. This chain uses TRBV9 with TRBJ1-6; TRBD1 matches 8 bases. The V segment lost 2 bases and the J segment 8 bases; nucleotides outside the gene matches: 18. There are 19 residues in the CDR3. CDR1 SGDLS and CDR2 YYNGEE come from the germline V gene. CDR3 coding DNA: TGTGCCAGCAGCGTGGACCAAACGAGGGGGTCAGGGGGCGATTCACCCCTCCACTTT. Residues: CASSVDQTRGSGGDSPLHF.

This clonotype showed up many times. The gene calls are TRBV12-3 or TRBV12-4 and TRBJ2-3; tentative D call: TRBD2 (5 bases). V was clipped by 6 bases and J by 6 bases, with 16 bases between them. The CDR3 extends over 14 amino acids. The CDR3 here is CASRTPKWEDTQYF. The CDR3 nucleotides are TGTGCCAGCAGGACTCCAAAATGGGAGGATACGCAGTATTTT.

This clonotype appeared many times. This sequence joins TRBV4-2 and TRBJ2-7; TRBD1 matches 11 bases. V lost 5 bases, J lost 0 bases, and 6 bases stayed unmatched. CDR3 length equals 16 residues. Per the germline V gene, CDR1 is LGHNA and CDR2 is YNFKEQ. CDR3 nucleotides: TGTGCCAGCAGCTTAGGACAGGGGGCCTTCTCCTACGAGCAGTACTTC. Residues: CASSLGQGAFSYEQYF.

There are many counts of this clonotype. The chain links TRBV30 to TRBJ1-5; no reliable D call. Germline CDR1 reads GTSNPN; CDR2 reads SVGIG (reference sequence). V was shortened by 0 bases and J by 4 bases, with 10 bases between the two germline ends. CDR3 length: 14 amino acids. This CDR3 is CAWSVGILNQPQHF. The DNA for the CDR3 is TGTGCCTGGAGTGTGGGGATCCTAAATCAGCCCCAGCATTTT.

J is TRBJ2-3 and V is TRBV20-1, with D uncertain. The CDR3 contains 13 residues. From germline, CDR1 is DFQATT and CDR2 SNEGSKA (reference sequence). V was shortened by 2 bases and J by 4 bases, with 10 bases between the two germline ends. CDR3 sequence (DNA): TGCAGTGCTAGAATAGGAGCTTCAGATACGCAGTATTTT. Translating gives CSARIGASDTQYF.

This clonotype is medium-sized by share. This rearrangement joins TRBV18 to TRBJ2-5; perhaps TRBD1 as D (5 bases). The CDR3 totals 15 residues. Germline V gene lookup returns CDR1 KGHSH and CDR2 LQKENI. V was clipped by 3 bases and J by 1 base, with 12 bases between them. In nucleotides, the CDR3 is TGTGCCAGCTCACCCAGGGTTGGCGTCCAAGAGACCCAGTACTTC. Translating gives CASSPRVGVQETQYF.

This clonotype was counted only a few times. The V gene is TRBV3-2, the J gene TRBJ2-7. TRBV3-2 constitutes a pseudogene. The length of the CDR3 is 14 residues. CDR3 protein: CASSPPFGAYEQYF. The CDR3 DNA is TGTGCCAGCAGCCCACCCTTCGGGGCCTACGAGCAGTACTTC.

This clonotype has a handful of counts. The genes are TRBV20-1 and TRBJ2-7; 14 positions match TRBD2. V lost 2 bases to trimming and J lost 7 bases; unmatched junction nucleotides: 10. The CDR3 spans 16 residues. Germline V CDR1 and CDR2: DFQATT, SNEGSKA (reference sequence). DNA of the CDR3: TGCAGTGCTAGACCTCCGGGACTAGCGGGGGCGAGGGAGCAGTACTTC. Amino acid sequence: CSARPPGLAGAREQYF.